What follows are 6 T cell receptor beta chains derived from one specimen sequenced in a study of shared clonotypes between healthy human individuals. Repertoires were generated with immunoSEQ multiplex PCR, while TCRdb's copy carries only in-frame clones and drops some. The repertoire consists of roughly 1,800,000 clones, with about 95% occurring once and the leading ten covering around 1%. Terminally differentiated effector memory CD45RA+ cells were excluded by CCR7 positive selection of CD45RO-negative cells. Sequencing was done on a sample of naive CD8+ T cells sorted from blood. All receptors derive from a man aged 18-30 years in good health.

A few counts support this clone. In the same sample, other DNA sequences code for this CDR3. CDR3 sequence: CASSFGGDYGYTF. In DNA, the CDR3 is TGTGCCAGCAGCTTCGGGGGCGACTATGGCTACACCTTC. This chain joins TRBV7-9 and TRBJ1-2; a weak D match, TRBD1 (6 bases). With 3 bases removed from V and 3 bases from J, the gap between germline ends came to 8 bases. In germline, CDR1 is SEHNR, CDR2 FQNEAQ (reference sequence). CDR3 length equals 13 residues.

The V and J genes are TRBV10-3 and TRBJ1-6; maybe TRBD1 (6 bases). Germline V gene data show CDR1 as ENHRY and CDR2 as SYGVKD. V was cut by 2 bases and J by 8 bases, with 16 bases left in between. The CDR3 runs 16 residues. In DNA, the CDR3 is TGTGCCATCAGTGAGCCTGGGACAATTGGCGATTCACCCCTCCACTTT. This codes for CAISEPGTIGDSPLHF.

This clone showed up just once. The sample has other DNA sequences that encode this CDR3 too. The chain couples TRBV9 to TRBJ2-7, with D unresolved. Germline CDR1 is SGDLS and CDR2 is YYNGEE. V was pared by 0 bases and J by 4 bases, with 11 bases between. CDR3 length: 14 residues. In nucleotides, the CDR3 is TGTGCCAGCAGCGTAGATGGTAGTTCGTACGAGCAGTACTTC. This encodes CASSVDGSSYEQYF.

In nucleotides, the CDR3 is TGTGCCAGCAGTTTATCGAAGCACAGAGGAGATACGCAGTATTTT. Amino acids: CASSLSKHRGDTQYF. V is TRBV27 and J is TRBJ2-3; D is unresolved. V was shortened by 0 bases and J by 5 bases, with 12 bases between the two germline ends. Per germline, CDR1 MNHEY and CDR2 SMNVEV (reference sequence). The CDR3 is made up of 15 amino acids.

This chain links TRBV28 with TRBJ2-7, with D possibly matching TRBD2 (6 bases). V gave up 6 bases and J gave up 5 bases, with 14 bases separating them. The germline V gene encodes CDR1 MDHEN and CDR2 SYDVKM. The CDR3 spans 13 residues. CDR3 residues: CASSAGGDDEQYF. The DNA of the CDR3 is TGTGCCAGCAGCGCCGGGGGAGACGACGAGCAGTACTTC.

The chain combines TRBV10-1 with TRBJ2-2; possible D gene TRBD2, 6 bases. Trimming stripped 7 bases from V and 3 bases from J, with 18 bases between. This CDR3 comprises 16 residues. Germline V CDR1 and CDR2: WNHNN, SYGVQD (reference sequence). CDR3 bases: TGCGCCAGCACCCTCGGGGGAATCGATGACACCGGGGAGCTGTTTTTT. This translates into CASTLGGIDDTGELFF.